These 24 T cell receptor beta chains originate from one sample sequenced in a study of CD8 T cells in ankylosing spondylitis. TCRdb reprocessed the 5' RACE reads with MiXCR, giving one entry per CDR3 protein. The sample shows 200,000 or so distinct CDR3 sequences, approximately 13% of them seen only once. The material sequenced was blood, either unsorted or a sorted T cell fraction (not recorded which). The receptors shown here come from a female donor with ankylosing spondylitis or in good health (not recorded which).

The chain joins TRBV7-7 to TRBJ2-7; no definite D call. There are 15 residues in the CDR3. Germline CDR1 SSHAT, CDR2 FNYEAQ (reference sequence). With 3 bases removed from V and 3 bases from J, the gap between germline ends came to 15 bases. CDR3 sequence reads: CASSLAGGPGYEQYF. The CDR3 DNA reads as TGTGCCAGCAGCTTGGCAGGTGGACCCGGCTACGAGCAGTACTTC. Full variable domain (rest looked up from reference TRBV7-7 and TRBJ2-7): GAGVSQSPRYKVTKRGQDVTLRCDPISSHATLYWYQQALGQGPEFLTYFNYEAQPDKSGLPSDRFSAERPEGSISTLTIQRTEQRDSAMYRCASSLAGGPGYEQYFGPGTRLTVT.

This chain connects TRBV29-1 to TRBJ2-1, with 8 bases that match TRBD2. Germline V gene sequence: CDR1 SQVTM, CDR2 ANQGSEA. V was pared by 7 bases and J by 9 bases, with 14 bases of the junction left unmatched. This CDR3 is 14 amino acids long. The CDR3 DNA follows: TGCAGCGCCCCCACAGCGGGAGAAGGGAGTGAGCAGTTCTTC. Translation: CSAPTAGEGSEQFF.

The J gene is TRBJ2-1, the V gene TRBV19; perhaps TRBD1 as D (5 bases). The ends were cut back, 4 bases at V and 4 bases at J, with 20 bases in the middle. Looked up from germline, CDR1 is LNHDA and CDR2 is SQIVND (reference sequence). The CDR3 contains 17 residues. The CDR3, as DNA: TGTGCCAGTAGTACCCCATCCCGCGACAGACGTTACAATGAGCAGTTCTTC. Translating it yields CASSTPSRDRRYNEQFF. Filled out from reference TRBV19 and TRBJ2-1, the complete variable domain reads DGGITQSPKYLFRKEGQNVTLSCEQNLNHDAMYWYRQDPGQGLRLIYYSQIVNDFQKGDIAEGYSVSREKKESFPLTVTSAQKNPTAFYLCASSTPSRDRRYNEQFFGPGTRLTVL.

Many counts were recorded for this clonotype. The chain carries TRBV5-5 and TRBJ2-3; D is perhaps TRBD1 or TRBD2 (5 bases each). V lost 6 bases and J 2 bases, leaving 19 bases between the germline ends. This CDR3 comprises 16 residues. Germline V CDR1 and CDR2: SGHKS, YYEKEE (reference sequence). This CDR3 is CASTTLGVSTTDTQYF. The CDR3, as DNA: TGTGCCAGCACCACCCTGGGGGTATCCACCACAGATACGCAGTATTTT. Variable domain in full (rest from reference TRBV5-5 and TRBJ2-3): DAGVTQSPTHLIKTRGQQVTLRCSPISGHKSVSWYQQVLGQGPQFIFQYYEKEERGRGNFPDRFSARQFPNYSSELNVNALLLGDSALYLCASTTLGVSTTDTQYFGPGTRLTVL.

On this clonotype: An end of the junction differs from the germline gene, which may be a read error. The chain combines TRBV2 with TRBJ2-3; 7 nucleotides align to TRBD1. This CDR3 is 18 amino acids long. The germline V gene has CDR1 SNHLY and CDR2 FYNNEI. The CDR3 loop reads CTSCPRDSHTSSTDTQYF. CDR3 coding DNA: TGTACCAGCTGTCCCCGGGACAGCCATACCTCTAGCACAGATACGCAGTATTTT.

In this sample, this clonotype turned up a few times. This chain links TRBV9 with TRBJ2-7, with D perhaps TRBD1 (5 bases). Germline CDR1 SGDLS, CDR2 YYNGEE. The CDR3 runs to 16 residues. The V end lost 0 bases, the J end lost 9 bases, and 22 bases lay between the germline ends. CDR3 loop: CASSVVTVGFPQGQYF. CDR3 sequence (DNA): TGTGCCAGCAGCGTAGTAACAGTCGGATTCCCTCAGGGGCAGTACTTC. The full variable domain, with the rest looked up from reference TRBV9 and TRBJ2-7, is DSGVTQTPKHLITATGQRVTLRCSPRSGDLSVYWYQQSLDQGLQFLIQYYNGEERAKGNILERFSAQQFPDLHSELNLSSLELGDSALYFCASSVVTVGFPQGQYFGPGTRLTVT.

This clonotype was recorded at least ten times. The chain couples TRBV5-1 to TRBJ2-7; 9 positions agree with TRBD2. After removal of 3 bases from V and 6 bases from J, the junction contained 10 bases not matched to a gene. CDR1 is SGHRS and CDR2 is YFSETQ in the germline V gene. The CDR3 is made up of 15 amino acids. In DNA, the CDR3 is TGCGCCAGCAGCTCGACCGTAGCGGGAGTAGGCGAGCAGTACTTC. Translating gives CASSSTVAGVGEQYF.

The V gene is TRBV6-2 or TRBV6-3, the J gene TRBJ2-1; maybe TRBD2 (6 bases). In germline, CDR1 is MNHEY, CDR2 SVGEGT. The CDR3 is 14 residues long. Trimming took off 0 bases at V and 8 bases at J, with 11 bases between the two ends. The CDR3 loop is CASSYSWSSDEQFF. DNA for the CDR3: TGTGCCAGCAGTTACTCGTGGTCTAGCGATGAGCAGTTCTTC.

Ten or more counts support this clonotype. J is TRBJ1-3 and V is TRBV28, with D hard to call. The CDR3 is 15 amino acids. Trimming took 7 bases from V and 0 from J, leaving 13 bases between them. Per the germline V gene, CDR1 is MDHEN and CDR2 is SYDVKM. The CDR3 nucleotides are TGTGCCAGCACAGACGGGATCTCCTCTGGAAACACCATATATTTT. Protein product: CASTDGISSGNTIYF.

The chain couples TRBV30 to TRBJ2-7; 7 bases line up with TRBD1. CDR3 size: 12 residues. Germline lookup yields CDR1 GTSNPN and CDR2 SVGIG (reference sequence). The V gene end was trimmed by 8 bases and the J gene end by 2 bases; junction bases not matched to a gene: 6. The CDR3 loop reads CARRTGPYEQYF. In DNA form, the CDR3 reads TGTGCCAGACGGACAGGACCCTACGAGCAGTACTTC. The whole variable domain, filled in from reference TRBV30 and TRBJ2-7, reads SQTIHQWPATLVQPVGSPLSLECTVEGTSNPNLYWYRQAAGRGLQLLFYSVGIGQISSEVPQNLSASRPQDRQFILSSKKLLLSDSGFYLCARRTGPYEQYFGPGTRLTVT.

This clonotype was picked up many times. The V call is TRBV20-1, the J call TRBJ2-7; 13 positions match TRBD2. The J segment lost 3 bases and the V segment lost 6 bases, leaving 2 bases of the junction unmatched. Germline CDR1 DFQATT, CDR2 SNEGSKA (reference sequence). This CDR3 has 13 amino acids. CDR3 sequence: CSARTSGSYEQYF. The CDR3 bases are TGCAGTGCGCGGACTAGCGGGAGCTACGAGCAGTACTTC.

This clonotype has only a few counts. The chain carries TRBV30 and TRBJ1-4; 7 positions agree with TRBD1. Per the germline V gene, CDR1 is GTSNPN and CDR2 is SVGIG (reference sequence). CDR3 length: 14 amino acids. V was clipped by 4 bases and J by 4 bases; unmatched bases: 6. The CDR3 DNA reads as TGTGCCTGGACAAGACAGGGCTATAATGAAAAACTGTTTTTT. Translated: CAWTRQGYNEKLFF.

This clonotype has only a few counts. This chain connects TRBV6-2 or TRBV6-3 to TRBJ2-5; 9 bases match TRBD1. The CDR3 has 16 amino acids. V lost 4 bases to trimming and J lost 4 bases; unmatched junction nucleotides: 10. The germline V gene encodes CDR1 MNHEY and CDR2 SVGEGT. In DNA, the CDR3 is TGTGCCAGCAGTTTTGAGACAGGGGGAGTCGGAGAGACCCAGTACTTC. This encodes CASSFETGGVGETQYF.

The gene calls are TRBV28 and TRBJ1-3; possibly TRBD1 for D (5 bases). Trimming took off 7 bases at V and 1 base at J, with 14 bases between the two ends. In germline, CDR1 is MDHEN, CDR2 SYDVKM. The CDR3 extends over 15 amino acids. The CDR3 region is CASTTAPLSGNTIYF. The DNA for the CDR3 is TGTGCCAGCACGACAGCTCCGCTGTCTGGAAACACCATATATTTT. Filled out from reference TRBV28 and TRBJ1-3, the complete variable domain reads DVKVTQSSRYLVKRTGEKVFLECVQDMDHENMFWYRQDPGLGLRLIYFSYDVKMKEKGDIPEGYSVSREKKERFSLILESASTNQTSMYLCASTTAPLSGNTIYFGEGSWLTVV.

This clonotype was picked up many times. The chain uses TRBV29-1 and TRBJ2-3; 8 bases align to TRBD2. V dropped 0 bases and J dropped 4; count of bases not matched to a gene: 6. CDR3 length: 15 residues. Per germline, CDR1 SQVTM and CDR2 ANQGSEA. This CDR3 reads CSVEDRGGAPDTQYF. CDR3 coding DNA: TGCAGCGTTGAAGATCGGGGGGGGGCTCCAGATACGCAGTATTTT.

Ten or more counts support this clonotype. The rearrangement joins TRBV24-1 to TRBJ2-2; TRBD1 is a possible D gene (6 bases). CDR3 length: 15 residues. Germline values: CDR1 KGHDR, CDR2 SFDVKD. Trimming stripped 5 bases from V and 6 bases from J, with 15 bases between. In DNA form, the CDR3 reads TGTGCCACCAGTGTGAGGACCCCAGGGGCCGGGGAGCTGTTTTTT. It codes for CATSVRTPGAGELFF.

This clonotype has at least ten counts. The chain couples TRBV20-1 to TRBJ2-7; 7 bases align to TRBD2. In germline, CDR1 is DFQATT, CDR2 SNEGSKA (reference sequence). CDR3 size: 15 residues. Losses at the gene ends were 1 base for V and 0 bases for J; bases not matched to a gene: 6. CDR3 sequence (DNA): TGCAGTGCTAGAGGCAGACTAGCTGCCTCCTACGAGCAGTACTTC. Protein: CSARGRLAASYEQYF.

This clonotype was seen more than once but under ten times. The J gene is TRBJ1-1, the V gene TRBV2, with 8 bases aligning to TRBD1. Losses at the gene ends were 6 bases for V and 4 bases for J; bases not matched to a gene: 7. This CDR3 spans 14 amino acids. Germline-derived CDR1 and CDR2 are SNHLY and FYNNEI. CDR3 coding DNA: TGTGCCAGCAGGGTCACAGGGGGATCCACTGAAGCTTTCTTT. Encoded protein: CASRVTGGSTEAFF.

This clonotype was recorded at least ten times. The V and J genes are TRBV3-1 and TRBJ1-3; unclear D gene. V lost 5 bases and J 0 bases, leaving 17 bases between the germline ends. CDR3 length: 17 residues. The germline CDR1 and CDR2 sequences are LGHDT and YNNKEL (reference sequence). DNA of the CDR3: TGTGCCAGCAGCAACCGGGTCCTGATAGCCTCTGGAAACACCATATATTTT. Translating gives CASSNRVLIASGNTIYF.

The table lists this clonotype with many counts. The V and J genes are TRBV29-1 and TRBJ1-5; D uncertain. This CDR3 has 18 residues. Trimming pared 4 bases from V and 0 bases from J, leaving 22 bases between. CDR1 is SQVTM, CDR2 ANQGSEA, per germline. CDR3: CSVVPENLRSVSNQPQHF. The CDR3 DNA is TGCAGCGTTGTACCCGAGAACCTCCGATCGGTTAGCAATCAGCCCCAGCATTTT.

This clonotype was seen many times. The chain couples TRBV7-2 to TRBJ1-2, with D unclear. The CDR3 consists of 14 residues. V shed 3 bases and J shed 6 bases, with 14 bases lying between them. Per germline, CDR1 SGHTA and CDR2 FQGNSA. Here the CDR3 DNA reads TGTGCCAGCAGCTTGCGGGGATATGTGGATGGCTACACCTTC. This codes for CASSLRGYVDGYTF.

This clonotype was detected many times. The chain combines TRBV24-1 with TRBJ1-1; D is unresolved. CDR1 and CDR2 from the germline V gene are KGHDR and SFDVKD. The CDR3 length is 13 residues. Trimming pared 7 bases from V and 1 base from J, leaving 9 bases between. The CDR3 coding sequence is TGTGCCACCAGCCTTACAGCGAACACTGAAGCTTTCTTT. Residues: CATSLTANTEAFF.

This clonotype has just a few counts. V gene TRBV4-2 combines with J gene TRBJ1-4; no reliable D call. The germline V and J ends were trimmed by 1 base and 8 bases, with 17 bases remaining between them. CDR3 length: 16 amino acids. Germline V gene data show CDR1 as LGHNA and CDR2 as YNFKEQ. DNA for the CDR3: TGTGCCAGCAGCCAAGCTCCTACGGGGTCTGGAGAAAAACTGTTTTTT. This translates into CASSQAPTGSGEKLFF.

Worth noting for this clonotype: A much more abundant neighbour one base away suggests this may be a read error. The V and J genes are TRBV12-3 or TRBV12-4 and TRBJ2-7; tentatively, D is TRBD1 or TRBD2 (6 bases each). Trimming stripped 1 base from V and 3 bases from J, with 13 bases between. The CDR3 is 15 residues long. The CDR3 region is CASSLVGGADYEQYF. Written as DNA, the CDR3 is TGTGCCAGCAGTTTAGTCGGGGGCGCGGACTACGAGCAGTACTTC.